This T cell receptor beta chain stems from a study of T cell changes during pregnancy in multiple sclerosis. CDR1 is SGHTA, CDR2 FQGNSA, per germline. Trimming stripped 5 bases from V and 7 bases from J, with 14 bases between. The CDR3 has 14 residues. This clone appeared a single time. The data were produced by immunoSEQ multiplex PCR, yet TCRdb's version contains in-frame clones alone and is incomplete. The table shows tens of thousands of clones, with over 80% occurring only once. The material sequenced was peripheral blood, taken in the second trimester of pregnancy. This TCR was sampled from a female donor in good health, enrolled as a control in a pregnancy study. The V gene is TRBV7-2, the J gene TRBJ2-2; D may be TRBD1 (6 bases). The CDR3 here is CASSLLQGYGELFF. The DNA of the CDR3 is TGTGCCAGCAGCCTACTACAGGGTTACGGGGAGCTGTTTTTT. The entire variable domain, with the rest obtained from reference TRBV7-2 and TRBJ2-2, is as follows: GAGVSQSPSNKVTEKGKDVELRCDPISGHTALYWYRQSLGQGLEFLIYFQGNSAPDKSGLPSDRFSAERTGGSVSTLTIQRTQQEDSAVYLCASSLLQGYGELFFGEGSRLTVL.